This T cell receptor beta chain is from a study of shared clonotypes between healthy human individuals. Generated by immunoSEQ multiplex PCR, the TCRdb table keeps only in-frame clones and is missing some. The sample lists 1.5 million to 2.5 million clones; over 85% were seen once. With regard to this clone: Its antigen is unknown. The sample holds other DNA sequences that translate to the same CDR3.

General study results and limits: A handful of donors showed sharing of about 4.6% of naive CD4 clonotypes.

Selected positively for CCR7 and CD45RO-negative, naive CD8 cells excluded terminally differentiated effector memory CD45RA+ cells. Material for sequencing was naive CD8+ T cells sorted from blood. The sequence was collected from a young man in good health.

Here the CDR3 reads CSVGDRGYEQYF. The CDR3 region has the DNA TGCAGCGTTGGTGACAGAGGATACGAGCAGTACTTC. The chain carries TRBV29-1 and TRBJ2-7; perhaps TRBD1 as D (5 bases). CDR3 length equals 12 residues. The ends were cut back, 4 bases at V and 4 bases at J, with 11 bases in the middle. Germline V gives CDR1 SQVTM, CDR2 ANQGSEA.